This T cell receptor (beta chain) is drawn from a study of T cell responses to AZD1222 COVID-19 vaccine. Study at large: The study pooled second doses at about 4 or about 12 weeks. Study conclusions and caveats: Spike regions recognized by vaccine-associated CD4 TCRs spanned the protein, led by 160-218 and 743-854. Females made up more of the donors, who were largely white British, and clonal diversity may have come out too low. Just six AZD1222 recipients were seropositive at baseline.

On this clone itself: What it recognizes is unknown.

Sequencing was performed with immunoSEQ multiplex PCR; in TCRdb, only in-frame clones are kept and a portion is missing. The profile shows about 120,000 clones, about 89% of them singletons. The sample in question was peripheral blood, obtained on day 0 of AZD1222 vaccination. The origin of this receptor is an adult in good health.

As DNA, the CDR3 is TGTGCCAGCAGCGTAGCCGGGGACAGGGTGGACATTCAGTACTTC. Translated: CASSVAGDRVDIQYF. The genes are TRBV9 and TRBJ2-4; 9 nucleotides line up with TRBD1. CDR1 and CDR2 (germline): SGDLS, YYNGEE. Germline trimming cut 0 bases from V and 8 bases from J; bases unmatched to any gene: 6. The CDR3 consists of 15 residues.